The 22 T cell receptor beta chains below were found in one sample sequenced in a study of CD8 T cells in ankylosing spondylitis. Via MiXCR, TCRdb re-called the 5' RACE reads, giving one row per CDR3 protein. The sample consists of approximately 42,000 distinct CDR3 sequences, over 3.5% of them appearing once. The source material was blood, either unsorted or a sorted T cell fraction (not recorded which). Source of these receptors: a female donor with ankylosing spondylitis or in good health (not recorded which).

As regards this clonotype: This may arise from a read error, as a much more abundant clone is one base away. The V and J genes are TRBV9 and TRBJ2-7, with a weak D call TRBD1 (6 bases). Germline CDR1 is SGDLS and CDR2 is YYNGEE. With 8 bases removed from V and 0 bases from J, the gap between germline ends came to 15 bases. CDR3 length: 14 amino acids. CDR3 sequence (DNA): TGTGCCAGAAGGCCGGACAGTAACTCCTACGAGCAGTACTTC. Its translation: CARRPDSNSYEQYF.

Ten or more counts support this clonotype. This rearrangement joins TRBV9 to TRBJ1-6; 8 bases agree with TRBD1. With V trimmed by 4 bases and J by 10 bases, 10 bases remained unmatched. Germline V gene data show CDR1 as SGDLS and CDR2 as YYNGEE. The CDR3 length is 15 residues. Here the CDR3 DNA reads TGTGCCAGCAGCACCTCCGACAGGGGCTTCTCACCCCTCCACTTT. Its translation: CASSTSDRGFSPLHF.

This clonotype occurred many times. The V gene is TRBV9, the J gene TRBJ2-1, with TRBD2 identical over 7 bases. This CDR3 is built from 16 residues. V gave up 0 bases and J gave up 7 bases; unmatched junction bases: 10. Germline V CDR1 and CDR2: SGDLS, YYNGEE. CDR3: CASSVDVSGVGNEQFF. CDR3 bases: TGTGCCAGCAGCGTAGACGTCAGCGGGGTAGGTAATGAGCAGTTCTTC.

The chain couples TRBV9 to TRBJ2-7; D is perhaps TRBD1 or TRBD2 (5 bases each). CDR3 length equals 13 residues. Looked up from germline, CDR1 is SGDLS and CDR2 is YYNGEE. The ends were cut back, 2 bases at V and 7 bases at J, with 13 bases in the middle. CDR3 residues: CASSVTGRREQYF. In nucleotides, the CDR3 is TGTGCCAGCAGCGTTACGGGACGAAGAGAGCAGTACTTC.

Ten or more counts support this clonotype. The chain has TRBV9 and TRBJ2-1; D ambiguous. Trimming shortened V by 2 bases and J by 8 bases, and 8 bases separated the two germline ends. Germline V gene lookup returns CDR1 SGDLS and CDR2 YYNGEE. There are 12 residues in the CDR3. CDR3 DNA sequence: TGTGCCAGCAGCGTGATTGGGGATGAGCAGTTCTTC. Protein: CASSVIGDEQFF.

This clonotype was counted at least ten times. The rearrangement joins TRBV9 to TRBJ2-1; TRBD1 or TRBD2 may be the D gene (6 bases each). The V gene lost 0 bases and the J gene lost 4 bases, with 8 bases spanning the gap. CDR1 and CDR2 from the germline V gene are SGDLS and YYNGEE. CDR3 size: 14 residues. CDR3 coding DNA: TGTGCCAGCAGCGTAGCGGGGGCTTACAATGAGCAGTTCTTC. It yields the protein CASSVAGAYNEQFF.

This clonotype was recorded a few times. This sequence joins TRBV9 and TRBJ2-2; D unclear. Trimming took off 0 bases at V and 4 bases at J, with 10 bases between the two ends. In germline, CDR1 is SGDLS, CDR2 YYNGEE. The CDR3 contains 15 residues. The CDR3 region has the DNA TGTGCCAGCAGCGTAGGAGTAGGTACCACCGGGGAGCTGTTTTTT. It codes for CASSVGVGTTGELFF.

This clonotype was recorded many times. The genes are TRBV9 and TRBJ2-7; D possibly uses TRBD1 or TRBD2 (5 bases each). Germline V CDR1 and CDR2: SGDLS, YYNGEE. V lost 8 bases to trimming and J lost 2 bases, with 11 bases between them. The CDR3 consists of 12 residues. The CDR3 loop reads CASGDGPYEQYF. The CDR3 DNA reads as TGTGCCAGTGGGGACGGACCCTACGAGCAGTACTTC.

This clonotype was counted ten times or more. The chain has TRBV29-1 and TRBJ2-3; a possible D gene is TRBD2 (7 bases). The length of the CDR3 is 16 residues. V lost 6 bases and J lost 3, with 22 bases in between. The germline gives CDR1 SQVTM, CDR2 ANQGSEA. CDR3 in amino acids: CSVPAGNGGLTDTQYF. CDR3 nucleotide sequence: TGCAGCGTACCCGCAGGAAACGGGGGGCTAACAGATACGCAGTATTTT.

This clonotype was recorded at least ten times. The gene calls are TRBV9 and TRBJ1-1; D remains unclear. Germline CDR1 SGDLS, CDR2 YYNGEE. This CDR3 region has 15 residues. With 4 bases removed from V and 4 bases from J, the gap between germline ends came to 17 bases. The CDR3 is CASSPSGEWGTEAFF. The CDR3 region has the DNA TGTGCCAGCAGCCCTTCGGGAGAATGGGGCACTGAAGCTTTCTTT.

This clonotype was seen ten or more times. This sequence joins TRBV9 and TRBJ2-1, with 7 bases lining up with TRBD1. Trimming at V came to 2 bases and at J to 9 bases, leaving 11 bases not matched to a gene. The length of the CDR3 is 15 residues. The germline V gene has CDR1 SGDLS and CDR2 YYNGEE. The CDR3 region has the DNA TGTGCCAGCAGCGTTACAGGGGCTTATCAAAGTGAGCAGTTCTTC. Translated: CASSVTGAYQSEQFF.

This clonotype has a count of ten or more. J is TRBJ1-4 and V is TRBV9; TRBD1 might be the D (6 bases). V was clipped by 3 bases and J by 2 bases, with 11 bases between them. Germline V CDR1 and CDR2: SGDLS, YYNGEE. This CDR3 contains 15 residues. The CDR3 protein is CASSGRGGTNEKLFF. For the CDR3, the DNA is TGTGCCAGCAGCGGGAGGGGGGGCACTAATGAAAAACTGTTTTTT.

This clonotype appeared many times. This chain uses TRBV19 with TRBJ1-1, with D uncertain. This CDR3 has 12 amino acids. Germline-derived CDR1 and CDR2 are LNHDA and SQIVND (reference sequence). V lost 10 bases, J lost 5 bases, and 14 bases lay in between. The CDR3 nucleotides read TGTGCCATCCCTGACTGGGGAACTGAAGCTTTCTTT. The encoded protein is CAIPDWGTEAFF.

In this sample, this clonotype turned up a few times. The chain employs TRBV9 and TRBJ1-3; D is perhaps TRBD1 (5 bases). This CDR3 is built from 17 residues. V lost 4 bases and J 0 bases, leaving 17 bases between the germline ends. In germline, CDR1 is SGDLS, CDR2 YYNGEE. The CDR3 sequence is CASSRVEGRLSGNTIYF. The CDR3 bases are TGTGCCAGCAGCCGTGTGGAGGGACGACTCTCTGGAAACACCATATATTTT.

The V call is TRBV9, the J call TRBJ2-7; D tentatively fits TRBD1 or TRBD2 (5 bases each). Per the germline V gene, CDR1 is SGDLS and CDR2 is YYNGEE. The CDR3 is 15 residues long. Deletions cut 4 bases from V and 0 bases from J, with 14 bases between. The CDR3 protein is CASSPGTSSSYEQYF. CDR3 sequence (DNA): TGTGCCAGCAGCCCCGGGACCTCGAGCTCCTACGAGCAGTACTTC.

This clonotype came up many times. The rearrangement links TRBV9 to TRBJ2-3; 8 positions agree with TRBD2. V lost 4 bases and J lost 0; bases outside the gene matches: 4. Germline values: CDR1 SGDLS, CDR2 YYNGEE. The CDR3 extends over 15 amino acids. The CDR3: CASSNSGISTDTQYF. DNA for the CDR3: TGTGCCAGCAGCAATAGCGGGATAAGCACAGATACGCAGTATTTT.

This clonotype was seen ten or more times. The genes are TRBV9 and TRBJ2-7; 9 bases are shared with TRBD1. Germline trimming cut 4 bases from V and 7 bases from J; bases unmatched to any gene: 12. Germline CDR1 reads SGDLS; CDR2 reads YYNGEE. The CDR3 runs to 15 residues. The CDR3 is CASSTTGQGIEEQYF. The CDR3 DNA follows: TGTGCCAGCAGCACCACGGGACAGGGAATTGAAGAGCAGTACTTC.

In this sample, this clonotype turned up a few times. This chain joins TRBV9 and TRBJ2-1; tentatively, D is TRBD2 (7 bases). From germline, CDR1 is SGDLS and CDR2 YYNGEE. The CDR3 is 15 amino acids. V was trimmed by 0 bases and J by 3 bases, leaving 10 bases between them. The CDR3 reads CASSVGGGRYNEQFF. The CDR3 DNA sequence: TGTGCCAGCAGCGTAGGCGGGGGCCGCTACAATGAGCAGTTCTTC.

This sequence joins TRBV9 and TRBJ2-7; the D is unclear. V dropped 0 bases and J dropped 4 bases, with 14 bases sitting between them. CDR3 length: 15 residues. In germline, CDR1 is SGDLS, CDR2 YYNGEE. DNA for the CDR3: TGTGCCAGCAGCGTAGACCCATCGCAGGAGTACGAGCAGTACTTC. It codes for CASSVDPSQEYEQYF.

This rearrangement joins TRBV9 to TRBJ2-3; D call uncertain. The length of the CDR3 is 15 residues. Trimming took off 0 bases at V and 2 bases at J, with 10 bases between the two ends. Germline V gene sequence: CDR1 SGDLS, CDR2 YYNGEE. The CDR3 bases are TGTGCCAGCAGCGTAGGGGTGATCCCCACAGATACGCAGTATTTT. Translating it yields CASSVGVIPTDTQYF.

This clonotype appeared many times. The CDR3 DNA reads as TGTGCCAGCAGCAAAAGGGTTGGGACGCCTCAAGAGACCCAGTACTTC. This codes for CASSKRVGTPQETQYF. This chain joins TRBV21-1 and TRBJ2-5; the table calls TRBD1, which could not be checked here. TRBV21-1 is a known pseudogene. This CDR3 comprises 16 residues.

This clonotype was detected ten times or more. This chain joins TRBV9 and TRBJ2-1, with TRBD1 matching over 10 bases. J gave up 5 bases and V 0 bases, and 8 bases lay outside the gene matches. This CDR3 spans 17 amino acids. Germline V gives CDR1 SGDLS, CDR2 YYNGEE. In DNA, the CDR3 is TGTGCCAGCAGCGTAGGGGGGACAGGGGTTCTCCACAATGAGCAGTTCTTC. This codes for CASSVGGTGVLHNEQFF.